What follows is one TCR beta chain and its context. No antigen is known for it. PCR was performed using 60 Vbeta and 13 Jbeta primers. The data were produced by immunoSEQ multiplex PCR, yet TCRdb's version contains in-frame clones alone and is incomplete. This sample has 120,000 to 150,000 clones, with about 82% found just once. This sample was taken from a study of cytomegalovirus exposure and HLA in healthy donors. General study findings and limits: Most sequenced TCRs were rare (though some public TCRs occurred in many donors). Analysis performed later found more than 15,000 TCR beta sequences associated with HLA alleles at 0.05 false discovery rate.

Donors in the study were healthy people who gave bone marrow. Losses at the gene ends were 7 bases for V and 1 base for J; bases not matched to a gene: 6. The CDR3 runs to 16 residues. Germline assignment: CDR1 SNHLY and CDR2 FYNNEI. The gene calls are TRBV2 and TRBJ2-3; 12 nucleotides line up with TRBD2. The clonotype originates from a woman in her thirties or forties in good health and CMV-seropositive. Sequencing was carried out using PBMCs. The CDR3 DNA is TGTGCCAGCAACCCCAGACTAGCGGGGGGCACAGATACGCAGTATTTT. Protein product: CASNPRLAGGTDTQYF.